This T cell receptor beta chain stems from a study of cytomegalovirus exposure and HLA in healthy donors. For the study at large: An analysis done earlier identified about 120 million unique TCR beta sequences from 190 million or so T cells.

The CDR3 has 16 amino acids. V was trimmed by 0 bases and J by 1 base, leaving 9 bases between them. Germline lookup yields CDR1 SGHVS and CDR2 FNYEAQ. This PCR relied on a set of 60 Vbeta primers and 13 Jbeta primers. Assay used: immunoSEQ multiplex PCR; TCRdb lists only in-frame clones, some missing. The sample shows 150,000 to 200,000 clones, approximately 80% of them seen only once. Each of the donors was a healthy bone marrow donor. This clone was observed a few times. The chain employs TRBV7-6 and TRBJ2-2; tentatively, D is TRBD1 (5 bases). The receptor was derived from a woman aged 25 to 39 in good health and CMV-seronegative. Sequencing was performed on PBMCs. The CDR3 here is CASSLAPDRNTGELFF. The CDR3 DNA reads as TGTGCCAGCAGCTTAGCGCCCGACAGGAACACCGGGGAGCTGTTTTTT. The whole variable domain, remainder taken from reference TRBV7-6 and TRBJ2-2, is GAGVSQSPRYKVTKRGQDVALRCDPISGHVSLYWYRQALGQGPEFLTYFNYEAQQDKSGLPNDRFSAERPEGSISTLTIQRTEQRDSAMYRCASSLAPDRNTGELFFGEGSRLTVL.